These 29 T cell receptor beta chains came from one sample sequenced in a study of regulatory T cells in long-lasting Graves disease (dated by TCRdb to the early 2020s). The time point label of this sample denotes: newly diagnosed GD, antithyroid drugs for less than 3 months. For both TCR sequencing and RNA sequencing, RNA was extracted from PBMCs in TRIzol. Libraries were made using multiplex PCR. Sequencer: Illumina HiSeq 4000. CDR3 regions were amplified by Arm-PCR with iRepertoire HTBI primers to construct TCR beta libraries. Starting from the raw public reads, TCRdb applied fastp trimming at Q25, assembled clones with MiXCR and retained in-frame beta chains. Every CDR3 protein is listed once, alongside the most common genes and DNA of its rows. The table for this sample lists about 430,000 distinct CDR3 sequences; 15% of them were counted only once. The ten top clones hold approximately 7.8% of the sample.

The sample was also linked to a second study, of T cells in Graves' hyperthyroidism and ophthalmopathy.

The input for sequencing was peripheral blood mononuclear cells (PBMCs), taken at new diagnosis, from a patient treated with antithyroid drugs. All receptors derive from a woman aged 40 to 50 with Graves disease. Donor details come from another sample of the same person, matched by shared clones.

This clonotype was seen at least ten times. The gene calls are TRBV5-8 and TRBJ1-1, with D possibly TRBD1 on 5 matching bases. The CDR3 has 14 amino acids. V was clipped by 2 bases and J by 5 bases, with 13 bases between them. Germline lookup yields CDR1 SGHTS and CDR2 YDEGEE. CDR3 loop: CASSFWGRGTEAFF. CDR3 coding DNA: TGTGCCAGCAGCTTTTGGGGCCGTGGGACTGAAGCTTTCTTT.

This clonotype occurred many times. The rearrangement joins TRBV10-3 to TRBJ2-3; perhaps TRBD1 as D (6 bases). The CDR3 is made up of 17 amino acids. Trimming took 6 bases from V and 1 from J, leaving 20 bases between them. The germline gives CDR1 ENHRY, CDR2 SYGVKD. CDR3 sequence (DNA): TGTGCCATCAGCGATGAACAGGGTGTCGTCGGCACAGATACGCAGTATTTT. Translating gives CAISDEQGVVGTDTQYF.

The CDR3 here is CASSSYSGEETQYF. The CDR3, as DNA: TGTGCCAGCAGCTCATACTCAGGGGAAGAGACCCAGTACTTC. The chain recombines TRBV7-2 with TRBJ2-5, with D perhaps matching TRBD1 (6 bases). Germline lookup yields CDR1 SGHTA and CDR2 FQGNSA. This CDR3 is built from 14 residues. V was trimmed by 4 bases and J by 3 bases, leaving 12 bases between them.

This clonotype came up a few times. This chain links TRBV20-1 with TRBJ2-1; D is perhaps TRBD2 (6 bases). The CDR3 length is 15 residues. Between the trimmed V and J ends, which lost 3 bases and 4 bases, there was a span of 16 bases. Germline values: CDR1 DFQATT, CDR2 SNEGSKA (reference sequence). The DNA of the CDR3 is TGCAGTGCTAGTAGATCTAGAGCGGGTTACAATGAGCAGTTCTTC. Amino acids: CSASRSRAGYNEQFF.

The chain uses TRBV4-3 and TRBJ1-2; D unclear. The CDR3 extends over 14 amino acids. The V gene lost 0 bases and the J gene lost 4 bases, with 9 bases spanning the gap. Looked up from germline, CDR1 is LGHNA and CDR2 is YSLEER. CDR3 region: CASSQDPGTYGYTF. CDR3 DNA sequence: TGCGCCAGCAGCCAAGATCCAGGAACCTATGGCTACACCTTC.

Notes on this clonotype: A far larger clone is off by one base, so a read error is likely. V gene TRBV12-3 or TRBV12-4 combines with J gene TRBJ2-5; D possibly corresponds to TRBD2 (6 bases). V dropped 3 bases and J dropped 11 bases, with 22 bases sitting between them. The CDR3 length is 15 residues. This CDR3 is CASSFYGSNGNEQYF. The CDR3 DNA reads TGTGCCAGCAGTTTTTACGGGAGTAATGGGAATGAGCAGTACTTC.

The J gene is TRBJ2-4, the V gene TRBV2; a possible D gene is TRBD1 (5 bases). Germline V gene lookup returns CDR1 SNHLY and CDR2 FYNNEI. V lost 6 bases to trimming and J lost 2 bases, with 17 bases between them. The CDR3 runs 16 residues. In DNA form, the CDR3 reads TGTGCCAGCAGCCAAGAAGCAGGGCTGACCAAAAACATTCAGTACTTC. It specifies CASSQEAGLTKNIQYF.

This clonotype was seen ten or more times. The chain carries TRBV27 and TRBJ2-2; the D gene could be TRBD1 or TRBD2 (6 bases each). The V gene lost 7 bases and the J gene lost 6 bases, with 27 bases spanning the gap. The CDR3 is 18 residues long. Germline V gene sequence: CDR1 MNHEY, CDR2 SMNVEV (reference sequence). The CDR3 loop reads CASKRIGVWGANAGELFF. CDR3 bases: TGTGCCAGCAAAAGGATTGGGGTGTGGGGGGCTAACGCCGGGGAGCTGTTTTTT.

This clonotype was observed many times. The CDR3 nucleotides read TGTGCCAGCGGGTGGGGGGAAGTGTCTGGAAACACCATATATTTT. Encoded protein: CASGWGEVSGNTIYF. The chain carries TRBV12-3 or TRBV12-4 and TRBJ1-3, with a tentative D call TRBD1 (5 bases). CDR3 length: 15 amino acids. Trimming shortened V by 8 bases and J by 1 base, and 15 bases separated the two germline ends.

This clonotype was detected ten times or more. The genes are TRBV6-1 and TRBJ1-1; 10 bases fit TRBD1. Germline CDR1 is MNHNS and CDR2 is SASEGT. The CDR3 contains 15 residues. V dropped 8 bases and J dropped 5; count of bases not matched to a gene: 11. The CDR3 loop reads CASLFRGTGVTEAFF. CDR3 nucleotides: TGTGCCAGCTTATTCCGCGGGACAGGGGTTACTGAAGCTTTCTTT.

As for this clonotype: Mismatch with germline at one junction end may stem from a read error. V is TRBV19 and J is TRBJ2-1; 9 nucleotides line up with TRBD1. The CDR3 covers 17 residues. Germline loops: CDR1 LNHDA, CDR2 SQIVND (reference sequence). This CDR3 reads CASSIVGRDRAYNKQFF. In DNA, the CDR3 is TGTGCCAGTAGTATAGTGGGCAGGGACAGGGCCTACAATAAGCAGTTCTTC.

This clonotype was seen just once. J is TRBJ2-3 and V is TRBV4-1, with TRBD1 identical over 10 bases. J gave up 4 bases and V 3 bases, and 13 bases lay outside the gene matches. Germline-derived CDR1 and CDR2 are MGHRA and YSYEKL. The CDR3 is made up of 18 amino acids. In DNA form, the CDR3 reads TGCGCCAGCAGCCATCAACCCATGACAGGGGGCGCGTCAGATACGCAGTATTTT. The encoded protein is CASSHQPMTGGASDTQYF.

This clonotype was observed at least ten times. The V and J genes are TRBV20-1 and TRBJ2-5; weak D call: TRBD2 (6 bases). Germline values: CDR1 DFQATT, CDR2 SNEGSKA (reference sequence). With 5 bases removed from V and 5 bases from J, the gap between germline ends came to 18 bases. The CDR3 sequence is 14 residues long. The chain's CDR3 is CSAFGRRADETQYF. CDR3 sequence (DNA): TGCAGTGCTTTCGGAAGGAGGGCCGACGAGACCCAGTACTTC.

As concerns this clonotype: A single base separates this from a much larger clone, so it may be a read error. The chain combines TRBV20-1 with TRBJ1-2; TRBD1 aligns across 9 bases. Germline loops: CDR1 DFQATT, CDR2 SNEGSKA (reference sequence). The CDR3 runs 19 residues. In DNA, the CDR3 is TGCAGTGCTAGAGCACCTTCCGGGACAGGGAAGGATGGCGACTATGGCTGCACCTTC. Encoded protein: CSARAPSGTGKDGDYGCTF.

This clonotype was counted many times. CDR3 bases: TGTGCCAGCACTAGGAACGGCAGGGGGCGAGGACTAGCGGCCTACAATGAGCAGTTCTTC. Its protein is CASTRNGRGRGLAAYNEQFF. The V call is TRBV6-2 or TRBV6-3, the J call TRBJ2-1, with 10 bases fitting TRBD2. This CDR3 is 20 amino acids long. V lost 7 bases, J lost 2 bases, and 20 bases stayed unmatched. CDR1 MNHEY and CDR2 SVGEGT come from the germline V gene.

The CDR3 loop is CSARDGSLETQYF. The CDR3 region has the DNA TGCAGTGCTAGAGATGGGTCCTTGGAGACCCAGTACTTC. The rearrangement links TRBV20-1 to TRBJ2-5; D gene uncertain. The CDR3 has 13 amino acids. The germline gives CDR1 DFQATT, CDR2 SNEGSKA (reference sequence). Trimming took 0 bases from V and 5 from J, leaving 10 bases between them.

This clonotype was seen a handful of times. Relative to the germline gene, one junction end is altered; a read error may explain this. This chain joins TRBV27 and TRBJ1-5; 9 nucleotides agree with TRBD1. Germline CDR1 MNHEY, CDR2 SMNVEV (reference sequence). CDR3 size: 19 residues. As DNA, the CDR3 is TGTGCCAGCAGTACGAGAGGACAGGGGAGGGATTATAGCAATCAGCCCCAGCGTTTT. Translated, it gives CASSTRGQGRDYSNQPQRF.

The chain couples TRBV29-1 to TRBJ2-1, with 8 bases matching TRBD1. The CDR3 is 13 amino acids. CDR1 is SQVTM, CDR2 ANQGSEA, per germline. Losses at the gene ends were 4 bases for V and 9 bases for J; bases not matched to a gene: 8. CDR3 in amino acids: CSVGDRGEGEQFF. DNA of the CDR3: TGCAGCGTTGGTGACAGGGGTGAAGGTGAGCAGTTCTTC.

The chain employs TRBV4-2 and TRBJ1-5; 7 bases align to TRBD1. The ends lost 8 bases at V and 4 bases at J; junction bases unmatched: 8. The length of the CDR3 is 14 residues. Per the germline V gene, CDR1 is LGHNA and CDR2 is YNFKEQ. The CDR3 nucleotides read TGTGCCAGCGACCAAAGGGGGCCGAATCAGCCCCAGCATTTT. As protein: CASDQRGPNQPQHF.

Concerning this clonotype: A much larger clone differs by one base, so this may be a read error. The CDR3 spells CSVPGLAGSEQFF. CDR3 coding DNA: TGCAGCGTTCCAGGACTAGCGGGCAGTGAGCAGTTCTTC. This chain links TRBV29-1 with TRBJ2-1; 11 bases align to TRBD2. V trimming: 5 bases; J trimming: 9 bases; junction bases outside the gene matches: 6. Germline values: CDR1 SQVTM, CDR2 ANQGSEA. This CDR3 is 13 amino acids long.

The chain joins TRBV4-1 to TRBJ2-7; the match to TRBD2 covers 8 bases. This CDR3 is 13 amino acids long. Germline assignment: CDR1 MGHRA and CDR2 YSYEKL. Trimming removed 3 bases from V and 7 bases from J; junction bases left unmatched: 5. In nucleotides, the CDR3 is TGCGCCAGCAGCCATCGGGAGGGGAGGGAGCAGTACTTC. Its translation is CASSHREGREQYF.

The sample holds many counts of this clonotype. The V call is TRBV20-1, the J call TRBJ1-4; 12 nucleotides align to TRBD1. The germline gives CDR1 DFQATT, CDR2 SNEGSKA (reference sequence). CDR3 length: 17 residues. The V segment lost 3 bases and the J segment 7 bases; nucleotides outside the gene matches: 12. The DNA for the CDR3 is TGCAGTGCTAGTGACCGGGACAGGGGGCGTCGGGGTGAAAAACTGTTTTTT. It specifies CSASDRDRGRRGEKLFF.

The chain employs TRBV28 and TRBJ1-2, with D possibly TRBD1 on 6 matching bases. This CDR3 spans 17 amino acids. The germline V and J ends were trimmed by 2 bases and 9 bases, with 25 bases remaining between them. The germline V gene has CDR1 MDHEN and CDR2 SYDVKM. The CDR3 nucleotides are TGTGCCAGCAGTTTACCCCAAGGTGGGGGCTCTATTGGGCGCTACACCTTC. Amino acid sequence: CASSLPQGGGSIGRYTF.

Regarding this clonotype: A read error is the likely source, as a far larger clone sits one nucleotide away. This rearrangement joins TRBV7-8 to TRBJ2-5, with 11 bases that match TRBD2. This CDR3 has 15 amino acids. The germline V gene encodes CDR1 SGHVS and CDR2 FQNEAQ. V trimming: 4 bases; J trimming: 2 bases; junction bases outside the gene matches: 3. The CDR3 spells CASSYRLAGQETQYF. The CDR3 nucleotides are TGTGCCAGCAGCTACAGACTAGCGGGGCAAGAGACCCAGTACTTC.

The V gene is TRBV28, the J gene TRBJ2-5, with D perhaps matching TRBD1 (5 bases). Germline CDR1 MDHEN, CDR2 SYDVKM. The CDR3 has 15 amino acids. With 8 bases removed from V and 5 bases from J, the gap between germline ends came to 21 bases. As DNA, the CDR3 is TGTGCCAGCCTAAGACGCGTAGACAGTAGGGAGACCCAGTACTTC. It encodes CASLRRVDSRETQYF.

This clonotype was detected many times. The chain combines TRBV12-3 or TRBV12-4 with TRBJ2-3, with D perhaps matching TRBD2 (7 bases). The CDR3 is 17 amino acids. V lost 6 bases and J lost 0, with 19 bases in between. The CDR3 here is CASSPFLGGGSTDTQYF. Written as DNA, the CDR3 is TGTGCCAGCAGCCCGTTCCTGGGAGGGGGTAGCACAGATACGCAGTATTTT.

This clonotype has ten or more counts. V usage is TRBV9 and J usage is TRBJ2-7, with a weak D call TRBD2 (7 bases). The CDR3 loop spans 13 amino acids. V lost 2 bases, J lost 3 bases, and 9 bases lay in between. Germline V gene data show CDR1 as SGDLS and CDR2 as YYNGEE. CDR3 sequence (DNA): TGTGCCAGCAGCGTTAGGGGGGGCTACGAGCAGTACTTC. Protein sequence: CASSVRGGYEQYF.

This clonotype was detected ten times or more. The CDR3 spells CASSWDNSGNTIYF. In DNA, the CDR3 is TGTGCCAGCAGTTGGGACAACTCTGGAAACACCATATATTTT. This chain connects TRBV12-3 or TRBV12-4 to TRBJ1-3; the D gene is possibly TRBD1 (6 bases). V gave up 4 bases and J gave up 0 bases, with 7 bases separating them. CDR3 size: 14 residues.

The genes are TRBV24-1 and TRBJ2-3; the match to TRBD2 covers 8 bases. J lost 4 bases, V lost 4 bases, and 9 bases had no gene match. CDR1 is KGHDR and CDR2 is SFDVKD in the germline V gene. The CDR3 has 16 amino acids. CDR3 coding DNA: TGTGCCACCAGTGACGGACTAGCCCGCGCGGCAGATACGCAGTATTTT. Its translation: CATSDGLARAADTQYF.